The present entry profiles one T cell receptor beta chain with its context. Everyone who took part was roughly 18 to 89 years old, and they came from about two dozen US areas. This sample was taken from a study of blood T cell repertoires in COVID-19. Study information: Both acute and convalescent COVID-19 samples were obtained from the United States, Italy and Spain.

Using immunoSEQ multiplex PCR, the repertoire was profiled, and TCRdb retains in-frame clones only, with some absent. This sample yields around 230,000 clones, of which nearly 90% are seen a single time; almost 4% belongs to the top ten. CDR3 length: 15 amino acids. The V gene's germline CDR1 is LGHDT and CDR2 YNNKEL (reference sequence). After removal of 3 bases from V and 2 bases from J, the junction contained 3 bases not matched to a gene. V is TRBV3-1 (or the pseudogene TRBV3-2) and J is TRBJ1-4; 7 positions agree with TRBD1. Material: PBMCs or T cells enriched from blood (not recorded which). This receptor was obtained from a woman in her twenties or thirties with acute COVID-19. Written as DNA, the CDR3 is TGTGCCAGCAGCCACACCAGGGGGACTAATGAAAAACTGTTTTTT. Translation gives CASSHTRGTNEKLFF.